This paragraph reports one T cell receptor beta chain. Its specificity is unknown. The CDR3 totals 16 residues. V was pared by 7 bases and J by 2 bases, with 20 bases between. Germline values: CDR1 LNHDA, CDR2 SQIVND (reference sequence). The entry originates in a study of T cell repertoires in ileal Crohn's disease. On the study more broadly: About 36% were active smokers at surgery; median disease duration was around 7.9 years. The M0 sample came from the inflamed ileal portion of the resected specimen.

Time point described: inflamed ileum from the surgical specimen. General observations from the study: Compared with CD4 T cells, sorted CD8 cells carried more expanded clones. Clonality above 26.8% at surgery always came with endoscopic recurrence.

TCRdb's table, derived via immunoSEQ multiplex PCR, lists solely in-frame clones and lacks some. The data contain roughly 15,000 clones, about 80% of them singletons. This chain connects TRBV19 to TRBJ1-2; no firm D call. Sequenced material: ileal tissue. This receptor was taken from an adult with Crohn's disease. The CDR3 sequence is CASNPTHRTENYGYTF. The DNA for the CDR3 is TGTGCCAGTAACCCTACACACCGAACGGAGAACTATGGCTACACCTTC.